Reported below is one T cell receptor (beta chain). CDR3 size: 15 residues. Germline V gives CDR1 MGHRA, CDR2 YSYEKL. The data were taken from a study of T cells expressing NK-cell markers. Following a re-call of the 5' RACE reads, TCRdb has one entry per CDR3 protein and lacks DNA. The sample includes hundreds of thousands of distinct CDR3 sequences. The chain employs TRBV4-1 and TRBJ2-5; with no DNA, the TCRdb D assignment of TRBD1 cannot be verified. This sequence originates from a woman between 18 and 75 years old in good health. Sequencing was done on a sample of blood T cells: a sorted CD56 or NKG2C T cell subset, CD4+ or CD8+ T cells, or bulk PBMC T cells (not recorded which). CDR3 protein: CASSQEGGVAETQYF.